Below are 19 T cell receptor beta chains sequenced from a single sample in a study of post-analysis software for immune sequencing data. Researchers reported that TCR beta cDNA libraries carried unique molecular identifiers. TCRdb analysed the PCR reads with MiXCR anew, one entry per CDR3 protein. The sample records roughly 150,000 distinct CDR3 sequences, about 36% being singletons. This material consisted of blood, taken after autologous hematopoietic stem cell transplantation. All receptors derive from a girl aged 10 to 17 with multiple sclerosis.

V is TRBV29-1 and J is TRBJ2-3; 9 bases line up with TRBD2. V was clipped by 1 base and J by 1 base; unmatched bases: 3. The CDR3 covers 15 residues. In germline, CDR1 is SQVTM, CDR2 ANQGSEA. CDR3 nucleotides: TGCAGCGTTGAAGCTCGCGGGGGGGGCACAGATACGCAGTATTTT. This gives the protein CSVEARGGGTDTQYF.

This CDR3 reads CSAIIAGVPETQYF. The CDR3 DNA is TGCAGTGCGATTATAGCGGGAGTCCCAGAGACCCAGTACTTC. The rearrangement uses TRBV20-1 and TRBJ2-5; 9 nucleotides align to TRBD2. Per germline, CDR1 DFQATT and CDR2 SNEGSKA (reference sequence). The CDR3 consists of 14 residues. The V and J ends lost 6 bases and 4 bases, in that order; junction bases with no gene match: 9.

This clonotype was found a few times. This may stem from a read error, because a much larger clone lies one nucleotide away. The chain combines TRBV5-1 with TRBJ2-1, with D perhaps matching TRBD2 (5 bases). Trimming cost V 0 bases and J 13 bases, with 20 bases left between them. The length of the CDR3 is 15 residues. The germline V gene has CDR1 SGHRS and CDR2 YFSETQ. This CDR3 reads CASSLDGGGGETQFF. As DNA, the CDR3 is TGCGCCAGCAGCTTGGACGGCGGAGGTGGGGAGACCCAGTTCTTC.

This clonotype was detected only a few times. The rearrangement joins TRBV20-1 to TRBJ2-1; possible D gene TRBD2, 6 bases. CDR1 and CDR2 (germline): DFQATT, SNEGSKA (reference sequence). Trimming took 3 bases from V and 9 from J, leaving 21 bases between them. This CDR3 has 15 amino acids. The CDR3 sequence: CSASLLGRRRGEQFF. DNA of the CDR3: TGCAGTGCTAGTCTACTCGGGCGGAGGAGGGGTGAGCAGTTCTTC.

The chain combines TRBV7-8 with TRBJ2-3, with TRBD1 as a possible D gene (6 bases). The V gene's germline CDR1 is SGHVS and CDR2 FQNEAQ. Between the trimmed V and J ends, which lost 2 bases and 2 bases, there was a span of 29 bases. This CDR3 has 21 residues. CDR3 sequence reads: CASSLPTNGQPHERPTDTQYF. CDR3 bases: TGTGCCAGCAGCTTACCGACCAACGGACAGCCCCACGAGAGGCCCACAGATACGCAGTATTTT.

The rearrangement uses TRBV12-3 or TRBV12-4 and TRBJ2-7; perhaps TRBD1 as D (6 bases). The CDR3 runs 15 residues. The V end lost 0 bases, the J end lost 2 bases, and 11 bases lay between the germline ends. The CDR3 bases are TGTGCCAGCAGTTTAGCAGGGGGTCCCACCTACGAGCAGTACTTC. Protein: CASSLAGGPTYEQYF.

CDR3 in amino acids: CASSHPTDRETQYF. For the CDR3, the DNA is TGCGCCAGCAGCCACCCGACAGACCGGGAGACCCAGTACTTC. The chain has TRBV4-1 and TRBJ2-5; D may be TRBD1 (5 bases). Trimming left V 3 bases short and J 5 bases short, with 13 bases between. Germline V CDR1 and CDR2: MGHRA, YSYEKL. The CDR3 loop spans 14 amino acids.

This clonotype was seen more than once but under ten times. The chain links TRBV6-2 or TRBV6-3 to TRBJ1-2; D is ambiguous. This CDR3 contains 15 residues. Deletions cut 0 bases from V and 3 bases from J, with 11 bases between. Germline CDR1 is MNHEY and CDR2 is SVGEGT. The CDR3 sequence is CASSYSYSGYYGYTF. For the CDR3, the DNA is TGTGCCAGCAGTTACTCCTATTCCGGGTACTATGGCTACACCTTC.

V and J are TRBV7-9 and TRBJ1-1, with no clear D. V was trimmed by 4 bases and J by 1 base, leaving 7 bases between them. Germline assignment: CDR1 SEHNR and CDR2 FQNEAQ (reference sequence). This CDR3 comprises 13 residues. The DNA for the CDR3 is TGTGCCAGCAGCTACCGGTGGAACACTGAAGCTTTCTTT. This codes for CASSYRWNTEAFF.

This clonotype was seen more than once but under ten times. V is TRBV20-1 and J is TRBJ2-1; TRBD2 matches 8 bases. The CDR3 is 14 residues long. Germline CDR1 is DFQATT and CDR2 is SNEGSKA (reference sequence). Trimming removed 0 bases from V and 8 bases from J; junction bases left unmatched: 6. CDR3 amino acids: CSAREPGGPYEQFF. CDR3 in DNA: TGCAGTGCTAGAGAACCGGGAGGGCCGTATGAGCAGTTCTTC.

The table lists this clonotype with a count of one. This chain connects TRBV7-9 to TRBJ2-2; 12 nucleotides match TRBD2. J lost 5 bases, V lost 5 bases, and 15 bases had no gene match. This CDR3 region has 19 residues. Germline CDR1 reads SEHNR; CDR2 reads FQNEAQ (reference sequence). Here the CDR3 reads CASSPTGTTSGRLTGELFF. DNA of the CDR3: TGTGCCAGCAGCCCTACCGGCACTACTAGCGGGAGGTTAACCGGGGAGCTGTTTTTT.

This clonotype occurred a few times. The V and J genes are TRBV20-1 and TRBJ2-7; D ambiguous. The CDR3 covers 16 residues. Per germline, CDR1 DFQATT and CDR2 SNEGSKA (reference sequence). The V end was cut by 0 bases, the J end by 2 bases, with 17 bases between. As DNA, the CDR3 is TGCAGTGCTAGAGATGGCCACCCGGTGAACCCCTACGAGCAGTACTTC. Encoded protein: CSARDGHPVNPYEQYF.

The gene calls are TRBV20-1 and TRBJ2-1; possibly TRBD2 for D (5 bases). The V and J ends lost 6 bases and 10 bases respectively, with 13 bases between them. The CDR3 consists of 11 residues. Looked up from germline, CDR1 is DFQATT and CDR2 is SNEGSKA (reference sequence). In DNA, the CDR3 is TGCAGTGCCCAGAGGGAGTTCGAGCAGTTCTTC. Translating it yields CSAQREFEQFF.

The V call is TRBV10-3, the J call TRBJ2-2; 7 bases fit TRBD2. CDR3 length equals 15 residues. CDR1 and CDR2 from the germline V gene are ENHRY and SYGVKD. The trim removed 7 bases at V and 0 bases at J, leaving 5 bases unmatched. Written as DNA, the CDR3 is TGTGCCATCAACCGAGCGGGGACGAACACCGGGGAGCTGTTTTTT. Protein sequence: CAINRAGTNTGELFF.

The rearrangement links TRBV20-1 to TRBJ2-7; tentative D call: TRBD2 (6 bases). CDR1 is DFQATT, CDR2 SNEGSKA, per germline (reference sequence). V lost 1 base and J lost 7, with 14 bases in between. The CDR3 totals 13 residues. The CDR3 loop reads CSARGGRGREQYF. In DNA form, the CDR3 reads TGCAGTGCTAGAGGTGGGCGGGGCAGGGAGCAGTACTTC.

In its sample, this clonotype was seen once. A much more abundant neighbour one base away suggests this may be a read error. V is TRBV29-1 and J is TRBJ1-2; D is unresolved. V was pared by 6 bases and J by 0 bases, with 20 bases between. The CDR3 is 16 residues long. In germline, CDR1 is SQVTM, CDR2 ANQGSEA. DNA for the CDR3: TGCAGCGTCATCACCTTATCGTTCCAAACTAACTATGGCTACACCTTC. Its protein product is CSVITLSFQTNYGYTF.

As DNA, the CDR3 is TGCGCCAGCAGCTCGGGACTAGCGGGAGTGGGGGAGCAGTACTTC. Its translation is CASSSGLAGVGEQYF. The chain has TRBV5-1 and TRBJ2-7; 14 bases match TRBD2. The CDR3 is 15 amino acids. Trimming cost V 3 bases and J 7 bases; bases outside gene matches: 6. Germline values: CDR1 SGHRS, CDR2 YFSETQ.

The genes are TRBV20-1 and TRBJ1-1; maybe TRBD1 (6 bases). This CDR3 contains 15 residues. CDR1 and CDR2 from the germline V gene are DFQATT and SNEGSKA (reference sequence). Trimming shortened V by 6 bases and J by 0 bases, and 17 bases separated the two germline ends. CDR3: CSADADSIMNTEAFF. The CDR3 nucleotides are TGCAGTGCAGATGCGGACAGTATAATGAACACTGAAGCTTTCTTT.

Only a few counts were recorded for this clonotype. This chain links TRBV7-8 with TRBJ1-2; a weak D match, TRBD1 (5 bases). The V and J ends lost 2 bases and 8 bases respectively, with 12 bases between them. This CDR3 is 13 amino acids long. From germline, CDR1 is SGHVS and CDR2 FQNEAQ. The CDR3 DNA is TGTGCCAGCAGCTTACTCGACAGATACGGCTACACCTTC. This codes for CASSLLDRYGYTF.